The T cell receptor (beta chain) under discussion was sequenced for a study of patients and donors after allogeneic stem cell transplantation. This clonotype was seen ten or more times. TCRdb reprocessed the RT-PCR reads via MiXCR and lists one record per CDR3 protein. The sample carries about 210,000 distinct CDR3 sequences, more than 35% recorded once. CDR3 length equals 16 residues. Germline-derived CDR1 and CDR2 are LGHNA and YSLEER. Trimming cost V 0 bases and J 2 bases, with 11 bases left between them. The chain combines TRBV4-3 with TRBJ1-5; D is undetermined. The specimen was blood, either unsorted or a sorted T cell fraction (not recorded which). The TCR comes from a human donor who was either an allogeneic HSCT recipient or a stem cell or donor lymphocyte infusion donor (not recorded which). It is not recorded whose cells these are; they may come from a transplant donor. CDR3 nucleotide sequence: TGCGCCAGCAGCCAAGATTGGAGGGTGGGCAATCAGCCCCAGCATTTT. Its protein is CASSQDWRVGNQPQHF.